This is a list of T cell receptor beta chains from one sample in a study of T cells after yellow fever vaccination. TCRdb itself ran the 5' RACE reads through MiXCR, one entry per CDR3 protein. Among under 300,000 distinct CDR3 sequences listed, around 13% were seen once. The sample consisted of CD4+ T cells sorted from PBMCs, taken 45 days after the yellow fever booster vaccination. The source of these receptors is a man aged 30 to 39 who received the YFV17D yellow fever vaccine. Both conserved end residues are part of each CDR3. The D gene is left open where the match is weak. Not every row has a clone size; where given, it reads once, few, many or a size class.

j_gene	abundance	v_gene	d_gene	CDR3nt	CDR3aa
TRBJ2-3	-	TRBV7-9	-	TGTGCCGGCGCCGGACGGGGCGATACGCAGTATTTT	CAGAGRGDTQYF
TRBJ2-7	few	TRBV12-3/TRBV12-4	-	TGTGCCAGCAGTCTACTCGCGGGGATCGCCTACGAGCAGTACTTC	CASSLLAGIAYEQYF
TRBJ2-7	many	TRBV12-3/TRBV12-4	-	TGTGCCAGCAGGAGACAGTTAGACTCCTACGAGCAGTACTTC	CASRRQLDSYEQYF
TRBJ2-7	-	TRBV20-1	-	TGCAGTGCTAACGGTCACCTGTCCTACGAGCAGTACTTC	CSANGHLSYEQYF
TRBJ2-2	few	TRBV12-3/TRBV12-4	TRBD2	TGTGCCAGCACCTCGGGACTAGCGGATACCGGGGAGCTGTTTTTT	CASTSGLADTGELFF
TRBJ2-2	-	TRBV3-1	TRBD2	TGTGCCAGCGGTCCTAGCGGGAGTTATGCGGAGCTGTTTTTT	CASGPSGSYAELFF
TRBJ2-6	few	TRBV28	TRBD2	TGTGCCAGCAGGGGGGGGAGCTCTGGGGCCAACGTCCTGACTTTC	CASRGGSSGANVLTF
TRBJ1-1	-	TRBV7-9	-	TGTGCCAGCTATTGGGGGGAAGCTTTCTTT	CASYWGEAFF
TRBJ2-7	few	TRBV16	-	TGTGCCAGCAGCCAAGGACTGTACGAGCAGTACTTC	CASSQGLYEQYF
TRBJ1-4	few	TRBV20-1	TRBD1	TGCAGTGCTGGCCCTTCGGACAGGGATTACGAAAAACTGTTTTTT	CSAGPSDRDYEKLFF
TRBJ2-5	few	TRBV29-1	TRBD1	TGCAGCGTTCCAACTCCAGGGGGCCGGTCGGAGACCCAGTACTTC	CSVPTPGGRSETQYF
TRBJ2-5	few	TRBV2	TRBD1	TGTGCCAGCAGTGAGGCTCGGACAGGGTTGGTCTTGGAGACCCAGTACTTC	CASSEARTGLVLETQYF
TRBJ2-2	few	TRBV10-3	TRBD1	TGTGCCGGACAGGGGAACACCGGGGAGCTGTTTTTT	CAGQGNTGELFF
TRBJ2-7	few	TRBV5-1	-	TGCGCCAGCAGCTTGGTTGCGGGACGATACGAGCAGTACTTC	CASSLVAGRYEQYF
TRBJ2-3	many	TRBV20-1	-	TGCAGTGCTAGAACCGGAAGGGTGGGCGCAGATACGCAGTATTTT	CSARTGRVGADTQYF
TRBJ2-3	few	TRBV20-1	-	TGCAGTGCTAGGGGCGGGCCGGGGCGCACAGATACGCAGTATTTT	CSARGGPGRTDTQYF
TRBJ2-5	-	TRBV11-2	-	TGTGCCAGCAGCCCTGCCGCGGGACTTCAAGAGACCCAGTACTTC	CASSPAAGLQETQYF
TRBJ1-2	-	TRBV6-5	TRBD1	TGTGCCAGCAGTTCCCCAGGGGGCTTGTATGGCTACACCTTC	CASSSPGGLYGYTF
TRBJ2-1	once	TRBV4-3	-	TGCGCCAGCAGCCAAGATCTGGGGTCCCACAATGAGCAGTTCTTC	CASSQDLGSHNEQFF
TRBJ2-2	-	TRBV5-3	TRBD2	TGTGCCATGGGCCCCGGGAGGCAGGGCGGCACCGGGGAGCTGTTTTTT	CAMGPGRQGGTGELFF
TRBJ1-2	few	TRBV12-3/TRBV12-4	-	TGTGCCAGCAGTTTAGTTCTACTCCGGGGGGGATATGGCTACACCTTC	CASSLVLLRGGYGYTF
TRBJ2-1	-	TRBV9	-	TGTGCCAGCAGCACCCGGGGGGAGCAGTTCTTC	CASSTRGEQFF
TRBJ1-2	few	TRBV19	-	TGTGCCAGTAGTATGGGAGTCGTGGGATATGGCTACACCTTC	CASSMGVVGYGYTF
TRBJ2-7	-	TRBV11-2	-	TGTGCCAGCAGCCCCGCACTGGGGGAGCAGTACTTC	CASSPALGEQYF
TRBJ2-3	-	TRBV18	TRBD2	TGTGCCAGCTCACCGGGACTAGCGGGAGTCGCAGATACGCAGTATTTT	CASSPGLAGVADTQYF
TRBJ2-5	few	TRBV15	TRBD1	TGTGCCACCAGCAGAGGCGACAGGGGGACCCAAGAGACCCAGTACTTC	CATSRGDRGTQETQYF
TRBJ2-7	-	TRBV9	-	TGTGCCAGCAGCGACGGGTCCGGGGACCCCTACGAGCAGTACTTC	CASSDGSGDPYEQYF
TRBJ2-7	-	TRBV7-9	-	TGTGCCAGCAGCTACCCGGGTCCGGGGTCCTACGAGCAGTACTTC	CASSYPGPGSYEQYF
TRBJ2-1	few	TRBV25-1	TRBD2	TGTGCCAGCAGTGTACTAACTAGCGGGGGCTACAATGAGCAGTTCTTC	CASSVLTSGGYNEQFF
TRBJ1-4	few	TRBV19	-	TGTGCCAGTAGTATTGGGTGGACTAATGAAAAACTGTTTTTT	CASSIGWTNEKLFF
TRBJ1-5	-	TRBV18	TRBD1	TGTGCCAGCTCACCTGGGACAGGGGATCAGCCCCAGCATTTT	CASSPGTGDQPQHF
TRBJ1-1	few	TRBV6-6	TRBD1	TGTGCAGGGGGCAGGGGGACTGAAGCTTTCTTT	CAGGRGTEAFF
TRBJ2-1	-	TRBV1	-	TGCACCAGCAGCCAAGATCGGTGGGACTTCTCACATAATGAGCAGTTCTTC	CTSSQDRWDFSHNEQFF
TRBJ2-7	-	TRBV29-1	-	TGCAGCGTAGAGTCTCGCGGACAGACCTACGAGCAGTACTTC	CSVESRGQTYEQYF
TRBJ2-1	-	TRBV29-1	-	TGCAGCGTTGGGGGGCGCCAGGGGGGTGAGCAGTTCTTC	CSVGGRQGGEQFF
TRBJ1-1	few	TRBV7-2	-	TGTGCCAGCAGCTGGTCGGCGGGGGCCCGGAACACTGAAGCTTTCTTT	CASSWSAGARNTEAFF
TRBJ2-1	many	TRBV7-2	-	TGTGCCAGCAGCTTAGGACGCAGGGCCTACAATGAGCAGTTCTTC	CASSLGRRAYNEQFF
TRBJ1-6	-	TRBV12-3/TRBV12-4	-	TGTGCCAGCAGTTTCGCCACCACGCTGGATTATAATTCACCCCTCCACTTT	CASSFATTLDYNSPLHF
TRBJ2-1	many	TRBV5-1	-	TGCGCCAGCTACGGGGGAGACTACAATGAGCAGTTCTTC	CASYGGDYNEQFF
TRBJ2-7	-	TRBV5-1	-	TGCGCCAGCAGCCTCGGACGGGGAGGCTACGAGCAGTACTTC	CASSLGRGGYEQYF
TRBJ2-7	-	TRBV5-6	TRBD1	TGTGCCGCCAGCAGCTTGGCCCGGACAGGGGGAACCTACGAGCAGTACTTC	CAASSLARTGGTYEQYF
TRBJ2-5	-	TRBV27	-	TGTGCCAGCAGTGCCCGATCGTGGAGAGAGACCCAGTACTTC	CASSARSWRETQYF
TRBJ1-5	-	TRBV20-1	-	TGCAGTGCTTCCGAGTTCAATCAGCCCCAGCATTTT	CSASEFNQPQHF
TRBJ2-3	few	TRBV5-1	-	TGCGCCAGCAGCTTGAGCTGGATCTCCGAGGGGGTCACAGATACGCAGTATTTT	CASSLSWISEGVTDTQYF
TRBJ2-2	-	TRBV5-1	-	TGCGCCAGCAGCCGCAGGGAGGTTGATGGAACCGGGGAGCTGTTTTTT	CASSRREVDGTGELFF
TRBJ1-6	few	TRBV15	-	TGTGCCACCAGCCCCAGGACGGTCGATTCACCCCTCCACTTT	CATSPRTVDSPLHF
TRBJ2-5	-	TRBV4-2	TRBD2	TGTGCCAGCAGCCAAGGACTAGCGGACACCCTGGGACAGTACTTC	CASSQGLADTLGQYF
TRBJ2-7	few	TRBV5-1	TRBD1	TGCGCCAGCAGCTTATACCGGGACAGGCCAACCTACGAGCAGTACTTC	CASSLYRDRPTYEQYF
TRBJ2-2	many	TRBV20-1	-	TGCAGTGCTGGCCAGGGGGGATCCGGGGAGCTGTTTTTT	CSAGQGGSGELFF
TRBJ2-3	many	TRBV20-1	TRBD2	TGCAGTGCTAGAGATTGGGCGGGAGCATCAGATACGCAGTATTTT	CSARDWAGASDTQYF
TRBJ2-2	-	TRBV12-3/TRBV12-4	-	TGTGCCAGCAGTTTAAACGCCAGGGGAGTCACCGGGGAGCTGTTTTTT	CASSLNARGVTGELFF
TRBJ1-2	few	TRBV29-1	-	TGCAGCGTTGAATACGGCTACACCTTC	CSVEYGYTF
TRBJ2-7	few	TRBV4-3	-	TGCGCCAGCAGCCAAGACGGGGGCTACGAGCAGTACTTC	CASSQDGGYEQYF